This T cell receptor beta chain originates from a study of T cells in Graves' hyperthyroidism and ophthalmopathy. The junction had 9 bases not matched to a gene; V was cut back by 7 bases and J by 4 bases. The germline V gene has CDR1 DFQATT and CDR2 SNEGSKA (reference sequence). This CDR3 is built from 13 residues. The TCR beta CDR3 regions underwent amplification using RNA transcripts as the source. A set of HTBI primers served as the primers for a first-round RT-PCR of the TCR CDR3. TCRdb fed the multiplex PCR reads into MiXCR, producing one record per CDR3 protein. Among approximately 380,000 distinct CDR3 sequences, less than 20% were seen once, and the ten largest hold 35% to 50%. This clonotype was found many times. Its antigen remains unknown. The cohort's ophthalmopathy patients, a group with duration under 3 months, had a Clinical Activity Score of at least 3 and a NOSPECS grade of at least 4. Uncontrolled infections, other autoimmune diseases, pregnancy or lactation led to exclusion of patients. Thyroid ultrasound and orbital computed tomography, with clinical symptoms and serum thyroxine and TRAb, informed diagnoses.

Study-level findings and limits: By a 13 V-J model, ophthalmopathy was set apart from stable hyperthyroidism.

The TCR sequence derives from a man younger than 35 with Graves' ophthalmopathy. This rearrangement joins TRBV20-1 to TRBJ1-2; TRBD1 aligns across 7 bases. The source material was blood. The CDR3 is CSVSTGLFYGYTF. DNA of the CDR3: TGCAGTGTCTCGACAGGGCTGTTCTATGGCTACACCTTC.